This passage covers 19 T cell receptor beta chains from one sample sequenced in a study of response to subunit inactivated influenza vaccine. TCRdb re-called the RT-PCR reads with MiXCR, one entry per CDR3 protein. The table includes some 800,000 distinct CDR3 sequences, about 20% detected once. The sequencing here drew on PBMCs from blood, taken about 5 days after vaccination. The receptors here all came from a man aged 45-65 years who received an inactivated influenza vaccine.

The V and J genes are TRBV7-2 and TRBJ2-7; unclear D gene. The V end lost 4 bases, the J end lost 2 bases, and 9 bases lay between the germline ends. This CDR3 is 13 amino acids long. Germline V CDR1 and CDR2: SGHTA, FQGNSA. CDR3 sequence: CASSYSWTYEQYF. For the CDR3, the DNA is TGTGCCAGCAGCTACTCCTGGACCTACGAGCAGTACTTC.

This clonotype was seen more than once but under ten times. The chain employs TRBV5-1 and TRBJ2-1, with a weak D call TRBD1 (5 bases). CDR1 and CDR2 (germline): SGHRS, YFSETQ. The CDR3 runs to 14 residues. V gave up 4 bases and J gave up 4 bases, with 12 bases separating them. DNA of the CDR3: TGCGCCAGCAGCAGACGACAGTCTTACAATGAGCAGTTCTTC. It translates to CASSRRQSYNEQFF. The full variable domain, rest sourced from reference TRBV5-1 and TRBJ2-1, is KAGVTQTPRYLIKTRGQQVTLSCSPISGHRSVSWYQQTPGQGLQFLFEYFSETQRNKGNFPGRFSGRQFSNSRSEMNVSTLELGDSALYLCASSRRQSYNEQFFGPGTRLTVL.

The J gene is TRBJ2-7, the V gene TRBV10-1, with a possible D match to TRBD1 (6 bases). The CDR3 has 13 amino acids. The V end lost 3 bases, the J end lost 7 bases, and 13 bases lay between the germline ends. Germline CDR1 reads WNHNN; CDR2 reads SYGVQD (reference sequence). The CDR3 region has the DNA TGCGCCAGCAGTGAACAGGGCGGTAATGAGCAGTACTTC. Translating gives CASSEQGGNEQYF.

V usage is TRBV25-1 and J usage is TRBJ2-2, with a possible D match to TRBD1 (6 bases). This CDR3 contains 16 residues. Germline CDR1 is MGHDK and CDR2 is SYGVNS. The V and J ends lost 3 bases and 2 bases respectively, with 13 bases between them. The CDR3 spells CASSETGRANTGELFF. Written as DNA, the CDR3 is TGTGCCAGCAGTGAGACAGGCCGTGCAAACACCGGGGAGCTGTTTTTT.

The chain recombines TRBV11-1 with TRBJ2-3, with TRBD2 identical over 14 bases. The germline CDR1 and CDR2 sequences are SGHAT and FQDESV (reference sequence). This CDR3 spans 18 amino acids. After removal of 5 bases from V and 3 bases from J, the junction contained 10 bases not matched to a gene. CDR3 protein: CASSAQPGTSGGTDTQYF. CDR3 nucleotides: TGTGCCAGCAGCGCCCAACCCGGGACTAGCGGGGGAACAGATACGCAGTATTTT.

This chain uses TRBV4-3 with TRBJ2-7; TRBD1 matches at 11 bases. V shed 0 bases, J shed 6 bases, and the junction held 4 bases outside the gene matches. CDR1 is LGHNA and CDR2 is YSLEER in the germline V gene. This CDR3 is 15 amino acids long. Here the CDR3 DNA reads TGCGCCAGCAGCCAAGACCGGGACAGGGGGGTCGAGCAGTACTTC. Translating it yields CASSQDRDRGVEQYF.

This clonotype showed up many times. DNA for the CDR3: TGTGCCAGCAGCTTTATGTACGAGCAGTACTTC. Its translation is CASSFMYEQYF. The chain carries TRBV5-6 and TRBJ2-7; D is undetermined. Per the germline V gene, CDR1 is SGHDT and CDR2 is YYEEEE. The length of the CDR3 is 11 residues. V lost 2 bases to trimming and J lost 4 bases, with 4 bases between them.

The chain is built from TRBV20-1 and TRBJ1-4; maybe TRBD1 (6 bases). V gave up 6 bases and J gave up 6 bases, with 17 bases separating them. This CDR3 has 14 amino acids. Per germline, CDR1 DFQATT and CDR2 SNEGSKA (reference sequence). CDR3 DNA sequence: TGCAGTGCCCCTAGGCGGGGGCGCGATGAAAAACTGTTTTTT. Amino acid sequence: CSAPRRGRDEKLFF.

V usage is TRBV27 and J usage is TRBJ1-1; 12 bases are a match to TRBD1. V gave up 0 bases and J gave up 1 base; unmatched junction bases: 3. Germline CDR1 is MNHEY and CDR2 is SMNVEV (reference sequence). The CDR3 is 17 residues long. The CDR3 sequence: CASSLSGTGGENTEAFF. CDR3 coding DNA: TGTGCCAGCAGTTTATCCGGGACAGGGGGCGAGAACACTGAAGCTTTCTTT.

The chain uses TRBV4-3 and TRBJ2-7; TRBD2 is a possible D gene (6 bases). Trimming left V 0 bases short and J 0 bases short, with 12 bases between. This CDR3 comprises 16 residues. Germline V gives CDR1 LGHNA, CDR2 YSLEER. The CDR3 coding sequence is TGCGCCAGCAGCCAAGATCTAGCGCCGAGCTCCTACGAGCAGTACTTC. It is translated as CASSQDLAPSSYEQYF.

The chain links TRBV3-1 to TRBJ1-1, with TRBD1 matching over 9 bases. Germline V gene data show CDR1 as LGHDT and CDR2 as YNNKEL (reference sequence). The CDR3 totals 17 residues. The junction had 23 bases not matched to a gene; V was cut back by 11 bases and J by 7 bases. The DNA for the CDR3 is TGTGCCTCCTCCAAAGATCGCAGGACAGGGGTTCACGGTGAAGCTTTCTTT. Amino acids: CASSKDRRTGVHGEAFF.

This clonotype was seen more than once but under ten times. This chain links TRBV12-3 or TRBV12-4 with TRBJ1-1; TRBD1 is a possible D gene (5 bases). The CDR3 runs 14 residues. V was shortened by 3 bases and J by 1 base, with 9 bases between the two germline ends. CDR3 sequence (DNA): TGTGCCAGCAGTTTTGCAGGGAAGAACACTGAAGCTTTCTTT. Translation: CASSFAGKNTEAFF.

The V and J genes are TRBV29-1 and TRBJ2-7; D possibly corresponds to TRBD1 (5 bases). Trimming pared 6 bases from V and 5 bases from J, leaving 14 bases between. CDR3 length: 12 amino acids. Per germline, CDR1 SQVTM and CDR2 ANQGSEA. The CDR3 region is CSVGQGEDEQYF. CDR3 nucleotide sequence: TGCAGCGTGGGGCAGGGTGAAGACGAGCAGTACTTC.

The V call is TRBV10-3, the J call TRBJ2-7, with TRBD2 identical over 11 bases. There are 13 residues in the CDR3. Germline CDR1 ENHRY, CDR2 SYGVKD. The V and J ends lost 11 bases and 5 bases, in that order; junction bases with no gene match: 8. The CDR3 DNA is TGTGCCTCTAAGCTAGCGGGAGGAGACGAGCAGTACTTC. The encoded protein is CASKLAGGDEQYF.

This clonotype was counted at least ten times. V gene TRBV20-1 combines with J gene TRBJ2-3; 7 bases match TRBD2. The J segment lost 4 bases and the V segment lost 5 bases, leaving 9 bases of the junction unmatched. Germline assignment: CDR1 DFQATT and CDR2 SNEGSKA (reference sequence). This CDR3 has 14 amino acids. The CDR3 here is CSAGRTSNPDTQYF. The CDR3 DNA follows: TGCAGTGCTGGTAGGACTAGTAATCCAGATACGCAGTATTTT.

This chain connects TRBV6-1 to TRBJ2-1; TRBD2 matches at 7 bases. J gave up 2 bases and V 5 bases, and 9 bases lay outside the gene matches. There are 16 residues in the CDR3. The V gene's germline CDR1 is MNHNS and CDR2 SASEGT. The DNA for the CDR3 is TGTGCCAGCAGTCCATCCTCTAGCGGAGCCTACAATGAGCAGTTCTTC. It is translated as CASSPSSSGAYNEQFF.

This clonotype was seen repeatedly, ten times or more. The CDR3 region has the DNA TGTGCCAGCAGCTTAACTGGTTACAATGAGCAGTTCTTC. Translated, it gives CASSLTGYNEQFF. The chain has TRBV7-3 and TRBJ2-1; no firm D call. CDR3 length: 13 residues. Germline assignment: CDR1 SGHTA and CDR2 FQGTGA. The V and J ends lost 0 bases and 4 bases respectively, with 4 bases between them.

The chain uses TRBV7-9 and TRBJ1-2, with 9 bases identical to TRBD1. The CDR3 is 17 residues long. The trim removed 1 base at V and 3 bases at J, leaving 9 bases unmatched. Germline CDR1 and CDR2: SEHNR and FQNEAQ (reference sequence). CDR3 protein: CASSLDVPGQGHYGYTF. The CDR3 nucleotides are TGTGCCAGCAGCTTAGACGTGCCGGGACAGGGACACTATGGCTACACCTTC.

This chain uses TRBV28 with TRBJ2-3, with D unclear. Germline V gene sequence: CDR1 MDHEN, CDR2 SYDVKM. The CDR3 is 12 amino acids. V lost 6 bases and J lost 6, with 10 bases in between. CDR3 sequence (DNA): TGTGCCAGCAGCCAGATGGGGGATACGCAGTATTTT. It is translated as CASSQMGDTQYF.